This TCR beta chain was recorded in a study of T cell responses to AZD1222 COVID-19 vaccine. A word on this clone: Its antigen remains unknown.

General study results and limits: The study found Spike-specific TCR breadth and depth rose after two AZD1222 doses. Targets within unmutated variant regions were reportedly found for nearly half of spike-specific TCRs.

Method: immunoSEQ multiplex PCR; TCRdb's copy keeps in-frame clones and lacks some. The sample records about 53,000 clones, roughly 86% being singletons. The CDR3 is 19 amino acids. Looked up from germline, CDR1 is LNHNV and CDR2 is YYDKDF (reference sequence). Trimming cost V 5 bases and J 0 bases; bases outside gene matches: 13. The source of this sequence is an adult who received the AZD1222 COVID-19 vaccine. The chain recombines TRBV15 with TRBJ2-6, with TRBD2 matching over 7 bases. Sequenced material: peripheral blood, taken 28 days after the second AZD1222 dose. CDR3 sequence: CATSPRASGITSGANVLTF. The CDR3 region has the DNA TGTGCCACCAGCCCCAGGGCCAGCGGGATCACCTCTGGGGCCAACGTCCTGACTTTC. The full variable domain, rest sourced from reference TRBV15 and TRBJ2-6, is DAMVIQNPRYQVTQFGKPVTLSCSQTLNHNVMYWYQQKSSQAPKLLFHYYDKDFNNEADTPDNFQSRRPNTSFCFLDIRSPGLGDTAMYLCATSPRASGITSGANVLTFGAGSRLTVL.